Described below is a single T cell receptor beta chain sequence and its context. Its antigen remains unknown. This sample is drawn from a study of cytomegalovirus exposure and HLA in healthy donors. Study-level findings and limits: A later analysis reportedly identified an Asian-associated ancestry cluster as carrying fewer N-insertions than the approximately 710-donor mean.

Looked up from germline, CDR1 is SNHLY and CDR2 is FYNNEI. This CDR3 comprises 16 residues. Unmatched junction bases numbered 15, after V lost 5 bases and J lost 12 bases. The PCR employed 60 Vbeta primers together with 13 Jbeta primers. Sequenced by immunoSEQ multiplex PCR; TCRdb stores in-frame clones only, minus some. The sample holds under 250,000 clones; approximately 79% are singletons and the top ten take about 1.7%. The sequencing input was PBMCs. The chain uses TRBV2 and TRBJ2-7; 14 bases match TRBD2. This TCR came from a man between 45 and 60 years old in good health and CMV-seronegative. CDR3 nucleotide sequence: TGTGCCAGCAGTTCCTGGAGACTAGCGGGAGGGATCTCTCTGTACTTC. It specifies CASSSWRLAGGISLYF.